This T cell receptor (beta chain) emerged from a study of T cells after posttransplantation cyclophosphamide. Produced via immunoSEQ multiplex PCR; TCRdb's table is partial and in-frame only. The specimen has about 30,000 clones, none found just once. The study's findings and limits: After PTCy, TRB diversity resembled that of CNI/methotrexate controls.

The table lists this clone with many counts. As yet, its antigen is unknown. The ends lost 4 bases at V and 6 bases at J; junction bases unmatched: 5. Germline V gene sequence: CDR1 LNHDA, CDR2 SQIVND (reference sequence). The CDR3 extends over 15 amino acids. V is TRBV19 and J is TRBJ1-4; 10 bases match TRBD1. The TCR comes from a woman in her sixties in good health, CMV-negative, and a related stem cell transplant donor. Sequenced sample: PBMCs. The CDR3 region has the DNA TGTGCCAGTAGTACACCGGGACAGGGGTATGAAAAACTGTTTTTT. Protein: CASSTPGQGYEKLFF.